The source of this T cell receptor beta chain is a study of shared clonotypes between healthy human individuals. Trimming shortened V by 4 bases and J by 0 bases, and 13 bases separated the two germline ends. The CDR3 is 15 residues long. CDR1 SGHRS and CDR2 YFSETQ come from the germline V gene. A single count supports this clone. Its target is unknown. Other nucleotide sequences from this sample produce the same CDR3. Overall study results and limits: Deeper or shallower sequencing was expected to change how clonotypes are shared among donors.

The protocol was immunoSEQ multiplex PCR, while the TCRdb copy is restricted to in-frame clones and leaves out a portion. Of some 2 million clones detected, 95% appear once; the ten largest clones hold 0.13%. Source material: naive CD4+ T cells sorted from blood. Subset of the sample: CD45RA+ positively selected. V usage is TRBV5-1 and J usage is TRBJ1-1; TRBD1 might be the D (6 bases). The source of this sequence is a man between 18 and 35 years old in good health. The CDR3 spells CASSVTGTLNTEAFF. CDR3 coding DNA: TGCGCCAGCAGCGTGACCGGGACACTGAACACTGAAGCTTTCTTT.